This T cell receptor beta chain appears in the sequencing data of a study of T cell repertoires in cytomegalovirus infection. Study-wide context: In the study, CMV epitopes included recently identified HLA-C-restricted and well-studied HLA-B-restricted ones. Signatures in public TCR beta sequences pointed to both CMV infection and matching HLA type. Study results and caveats: What dominated the ex vivo response were HLA-C-restricted CMV-specific TCR beta clonotypes. Summed frequency of public TCR beta families distinguished CMV carriers with the relevant HLA.

MiXCR, run by TCRdb on the reads, gives a single entry per CDR3 protein. The data hold 300,000 to 400,000 distinct CDR3 sequences, with under 35% observed a single time. Notes on this clonotype: No antigen is known for it.

Sequenced here: cultured PBMCs, sampled from culture after CMV antigen stimulation. The receptor was derived from a human donor in good health (CMV status not recorded). Some clones in this sample may be carry-over from other donors' samples.

The CDR3 DNA is TGTGCCAGCGACAGGGGTAACACTGAAGCTTTCTTT. Translation gives CASDRGNTEAFF. V is TRBV19 and J is TRBJ1-1; TRBD1 matches at 8 bases. CDR1 is LNHDA and CDR2 is SQIVND in the germline V gene (reference sequence). The CDR3 is 12 residues long. Trimming took 9 bases from V and 2 from J; bases not matched to a gene: 2.